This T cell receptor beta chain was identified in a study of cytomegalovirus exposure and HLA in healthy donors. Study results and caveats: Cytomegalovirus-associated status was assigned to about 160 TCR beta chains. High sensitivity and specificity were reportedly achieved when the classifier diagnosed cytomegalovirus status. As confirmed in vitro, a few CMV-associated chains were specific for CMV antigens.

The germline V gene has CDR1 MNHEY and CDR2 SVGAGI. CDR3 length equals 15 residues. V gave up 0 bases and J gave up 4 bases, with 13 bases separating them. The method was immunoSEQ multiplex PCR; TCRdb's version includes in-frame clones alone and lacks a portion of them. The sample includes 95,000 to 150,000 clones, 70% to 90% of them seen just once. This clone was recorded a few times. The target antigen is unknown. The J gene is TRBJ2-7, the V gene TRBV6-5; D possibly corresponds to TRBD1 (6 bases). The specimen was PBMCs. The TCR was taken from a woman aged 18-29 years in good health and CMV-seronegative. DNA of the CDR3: TGTGCCAGCAGTTACTCATGGGGGCGCGGATACGAGCAGTACTTC. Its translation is CASSYSWGRGYEQYF.